This T cell receptor (beta chain) appears in the sequencing data of a study of blood T cell repertoires in COVID-19. Across the whole study: PBMCs, B-cell-depleted T cells, or T cells provided the cDNA or gDNA that made up the material.

V lost 2 bases to trimming and J lost 0 bases; unmatched junction nucleotides: 5. In germline, CDR1 is LGHNA, CDR2 YNFKEQ. CDR3 size: 18 residues. In the original analysis: Using reference gene primer amplification, nucleated cell counts were estimated. Sequencing used immunoSEQ multiplex PCR; TCRdb keeps in-frame clones, though not all of them. V, J and clone size were drawn from that table, and D and trimming were deduced from the DNA. This sample has roughly 250,000 clones, with 70% to 90% found just once. This sequence joins TRBV4-2 and TRBJ2-1, with 12 bases aligning to TRBD2. Specimen: peripheral blood. The sequence derives from a woman between 35 and 50 years old who had recovered from COVID-19. CDR3 sequence: CASSQFPLAGGSYNEQFF. For the CDR3, the DNA is TGTGCCAGCAGCCAATTTCCACTAGCGGGGGGCTCCTACAATGAGCAGTTCTTC.